The rows below give T cell receptor beta chains drawn from one sample of a study of T cells in narcolepsy. Sequencing used immunoSEQ multiplex PCR; TCRdb keeps in-frame clones, though not all of them. The data contain some 25,000 clones, roughly 80% of them seen just once; the ten biggest clones take up 0.71%. Sequencing was carried out using CD45RA- memory CD4+ T cells from PBMCs. The source is a human donor with narcolepsy. CDR3s include the opening cysteine and the closing phenylalanine or tryptophan. The D gene is left open where the match is weak. Clone size is stated in some rows and not others, as once, few, many or a class when expanded.

J gene,V gene,clone size,D gene,CDR3 DNA,CDR3 protein
TRBJ2-5,TRBV7-9,.,.,TGTGCCAGCAAAATGACGGGAGAGACCCAGTACTTC,CASKMTGETQYF
TRBJ2-6,TRBV6-5,.,.,TGTGCCAGCAGGGGGGGCTCTGGGGCCAACGTCCTGACTTTC,CASRGGSGANVLTF
TRBJ2-5,TRBV6-5,.,.,TGTGCCAGCAGCAGGACGGACACCCGCAGAGAGACCCAGTACTTC,CASSRTDTRRETQYF
TRBJ1-6,TRBV9,.,TRBD1,TGTGCCAGCAGCGAGACAGGGTCTTATAATTCACCCCTCCACTTT,CASSETGSYNSPLHF
TRBJ2-7,TRBV28,.,.,TGTGCCAGCAGTTCCCCCTACGAGCAGTACTTC,CASSSPYEQYF
TRBJ2-1,TRBV9,.,TRBD1,TGTGCCAGCAGCGCGAAGACAGGGTTAGTTAACAATGAGCAGTTCTTC,CASSAKTGLVNNEQFF
TRBJ2-5,TRBV11-3,.,.,TGTGCCAGCAGCGGGGAGACCCAGTACTTC,CASSGETQYF
TRBJ2-1,TRBV9,.,.,TGTGCCAGCAAAGGAGACGGGGGTCGCGAGCAGTTCTTC,CASKGDGGREQFF
TRBJ1-2,TRBV19,.,TRBD1,TGTGCCACCAGAGGGGGCGGCTATGGCTACACCTTC,CATRGGGYGYTF
TRBJ1-6,TRBV28,.,.,TGTGCCAGCAATGAAAGGGGTCGTTATAATTCACCCCTCCACTTT,CASNERGRYNSPLHF
TRBJ2-1,TRBV6-5,.,TRBD1,TGTGCCAGCAAGGTGCCAGGGGGCTACAATGAGCAGTTCTTC,CASKVPGGYNEQFF
TRBJ2-7,TRBV4-3,.,TRBD2,TGCGCCAGCAGCCAAGTCATAGCTAGCGGGGGAGAGCAGTACTTC,CASSQVIASGGEQYF
TRBJ2-7,TRBV11-2,once,TRBD2,TGTGCCAGCAGCTCCTTAGTAGGGGAGGGGTACGAGCAGTACTTC,CASSSLVGEGYEQYF
TRBJ2-6,TRBV7-2,.,.,TGTGCCAGCAGCTTCGCCGGGGGAAGCTCTGGGGCCAACGTCCTGACTTTC,CASSFAGGSSGANVLTF
TRBJ2-5,TRBV4-2,.,TRBD2,TGTGCCAGCAGCCAAGGTGGAGCGGGGGGCATTCCCGGGCGAGAGACCCAGTACTTC,CASSQGGAGGIPGRETQYF
TRBJ1-3,TRBV9,once,.,TGTGCCAGCAGCGGGGCGGGCCTTATCTCTGGAAACACCATATATTTT,CASSGAGLISGNTIYF
TRBJ1-1,TRBV6-1,.,TRBD1,TGTGCCAGCAGTGAAGCGTCCGGACAGGGTACAGCTTTCTTT,CASSEASGQGTAFF
TRBJ1-1,TRBV6-4,once,.,TGTGCCAGCAGTGGGGGGGATAACACTGAAGCTTTCTTT,CASSGGDNTEAFF
TRBJ2-3,TRBV7-2,.,.,TGTGCCAGCAGCTTAGATCAGGGTTTCACAGATACGCAGTATTTT,CASSLDQGFTDTQYF
TRBJ1-4,TRBV5-6,.,.,TGTGCCAGCAGCTTGGAGGTCGGCGGGTATAATGAAAAACTGTTTTTT,CASSLEVGGYNEKLFF
TRBJ1-1,TRBV2,.,.,TGTGCCAGCAGTGCGATCGGGACTGAAGCTTTCTTT,CASSAIGTEAFF
TRBJ2-7,TRBV18,.,.,TGTGCCAGCTCAGGGCAGGGTGCCTACGAGCAGTACTTC,CASSGQGAYEQYF